These 14 T cell receptor beta chains were sequenced from one sample in a study of cytomegalovirus exposure and HLA in healthy donors. 60 Vbeta and 13 Jbeta primers were used in PCR. The data were produced by immunoSEQ multiplex PCR, yet TCRdb's version contains in-frame clones alone and is incomplete. The sample has around 100,000 clones, 70% to 85% seen once. The sequenced material came from PBMCs. The receptors here all came from a woman younger than 35 in good health and CMV-seropositive.

The chain combines TRBV2 with TRBJ2-2, with D maybe TRBD2 (6 bases). V was pared by 7 bases and J by 9 bases, with 21 bases between. CDR3 length: 15 residues. CDR1 is SNHLY and CDR2 is FYNNEI in the germline V gene. CDR3 sequence (DNA): TGTGCCAGCAAGCCCGACGGGGGTGTCGCGTGGGAGCTGTTTTTT. This translates into CASKPDGGVAWELFF.

Note on this clone: Compared with germline, one end of the junction differs, possibly owing to a read error. V is TRBV30 and J is TRBJ2-7, with D tentatively TRBD1 (6 bases). This CDR3 region has 15 residues. Germline V gene data show CDR1 as GTSNPN and CDR2 as SVGIG (reference sequence). The CDR3, as DNA: TGTACCTGGAGTGTAGCTCAGGGGCGCTTCTTCGAGCAGTACTTC. This translates into CTWSVAQGRFFEQYF.

V is TRBV5-6 and J is TRBJ2-7; D unclear. V was pared by 0 bases and J by 6 bases, with 13 bases between. This CDR3 region has 14 residues. The germline CDR1 and CDR2 sequences are SGHDT and YYEEEE. The CDR3: CASSLGPPRSEQYF. The CDR3 DNA reads as TGTGCCAGCAGCTTGGGACCACCCCGGAGCGAGCAGTACTTC.

This CDR3 is CASSPTDRRNTEAFF. CDR3 in DNA: TGTGCCAGCAGTCCAACAGACCGGCGGAACACTGAAGCTTTCTTT. The chain joins TRBV27 to TRBJ1-1; D unclear. The CDR3 length is 15 residues. Trimming left V 5 bases short and J 1 base short, with 14 bases between. Germline V gene sequence: CDR1 MNHEY, CDR2 SMNVEV (reference sequence).

The chain links TRBV5-1 to TRBJ2-5, with D tentatively TRBD1 (5 bases). The V gene's germline CDR1 is SGHRS and CDR2 YFSETQ. The CDR3 runs 13 residues. The V end lost 3 bases, the J end lost 5 bases, and 11 bases lay between the germline ends. The CDR3: CASSSSPGETQYF. DNA for the CDR3: TGCGCCAGCAGCTCGTCGCCAGGGGAGACCCAGTACTTC.

V gene TRBV18 combines with J gene TRBJ1-4; the D gene is possibly TRBD1 (5 bases). The ends were cut back, 2 bases at V and 3 bases at J, with 10 bases in the middle. The CDR3 spans 15 residues. Germline CDR1 KGHSH, CDR2 LQKENI. CDR3 sequence reads: CASSPAGRANEKLFF. In DNA, the CDR3 is TGTGCCAGCTCACCAGCGGGACGGGCTAATGAAAAACTGTTTTTT.

This clone was observed a few times. The chain carries TRBV6-1 and TRBJ1-5; D remains ambiguous. CDR3 size: 14 residues. V lost 2 bases and J 2 bases, leaving 7 bases between the germline ends. Looked up from germline, CDR1 is MNHNS and CDR2 is SASEGT. CDR3 protein: CASSEFPGNQPQHF. The CDR3 DNA sequence: TGTGCCAGCAGTGAATTTCCGGGCAATCAGCCCCAGCATTTT.

The DNA of the CDR3 is TGTGCCAGCAGCTTAAGGTGGGGGGACACTGAAGCTTTCTTT. It specifies CASSLRWGDTEAFF. The chain is built from TRBV7-9 and TRBJ1-1; weak D call: TRBD1 (5 bases). In germline, CDR1 is SEHNR, CDR2 FQNEAQ (reference sequence). The CDR3 sequence is 14 residues long. Trimming pared 2 bases from V and 3 bases from J, leaving 10 bases between.

V is TRBV18 and J is TRBJ1-1; 7 bases line up with TRBD1. With 3 bases clipped from V and 1 base from J, the junction kept 2 bases outside the gene matches. CDR1 and CDR2 (germline): KGHSH, LQKENI. This CDR3 contains 14 residues. The CDR3 sequence is CASSPRGQNTEAFF. CDR3 bases: TGTGCCAGCTCACCGAGGGGGCAGAACACTGAAGCTTTCTTT.

V and J are TRBV5-1 and TRBJ1-1; 8 nucleotides agree with TRBD1. The CDR3 runs 15 residues. Trimming at V came to 4 bases and at J to 5 bases, leaving 10 bases not matched to a gene. Germline values: CDR1 SGHRS, CDR2 YFSETQ. CDR3 protein: CASSPETGVGTEAFF. CDR3 sequence (DNA): TGCGCCAGCAGCCCCGAGACAGGGGTAGGGACTGAAGCTTTCTTT.

The chain couples TRBV7-3 to TRBJ2-3, with 14 nucleotides matching TRBD2. V lost 2 bases and J lost 5; bases outside the gene matches: 6. CDR3 length equals 17 residues. Germline loops: CDR1 SGHTA, CDR2 FQGTGA. CDR3 sequence (DNA): TGTGCCAGCAGCTTACTGGGACTAGCGGGAGCGGGAGATACGCAGTATTTT. As protein: CASSLLGLAGAGDTQYF.

This clone was observed a single time. The rearrangement links TRBV5-1 to TRBJ2-5; TRBD1 matches at 8 bases. Losses at the gene ends were 6 bases for V and 2 bases for J; bases not matched to a gene: 18. CDR3 length equals 18 residues. From germline, CDR1 is SGHRS and CDR2 YFSETQ. This CDR3 reads CASTRWASQGAPQETQYF. CDR3 DNA sequence: TGCGCCAGCACCCGTTGGGCGTCCCAGGGGGCGCCACAAGAGACCCAGTACTTC.

J is TRBJ1-4 and V is TRBV30; 8 nucleotides align to TRBD1. CDR3 length equals 13 residues. Germline V gene sequence: CDR1 GTSNPN, CDR2 SVGIG (reference sequence). V lost 3 bases and J lost 6; bases outside the gene matches: 3. The CDR3 bases are TGTGCCTGGAGACAGGGGGTAGATGAAAAACTGTTTTTT. This encodes CAWRQGVDEKLFF. The full variable domain, in which reference TRBV30 and TRBJ1-4 provide the parts outside the CDR3, is SQTIHQWPATLVQPVGSPLSLECTVEGTSNPNLYWYRQAAGRGLQLLFYSVGIGQISSEVPQNLSASRPQDRQFILSSKKLLLSDSGFYLCAWRQGVDEKLFFGSGTQLSVL.

This sequence joins TRBV19 and TRBJ2-7, with D hard to call. Trimming pared 3 bases from V and 0 bases from J, leaving 9 bases between. The length of the CDR3 is 14 residues. Germline V gene sequence: CDR1 LNHDA, CDR2 SQIVND (reference sequence). DNA of the CDR3: TGTGCCAGTAGTATCGCACAGACCTCCTACGAGCAGTACTTC. Its protein is CASSIAQTSYEQYF.